This TCR beta chain was sequenced in a study of beta chain features in type 1 diabetes. Overall study results and limits: Comparison showed that naive, central memory and Treg TCRB repertoires appeared more similar among patients than among healthy donors. No resolution was reached here on whether HLA type influences TCRB rearrangement.

The sample holds a few counts of this clone. Antigen specificity is unknown. Germline CDR1 and CDR2: SGHRS and YFSETQ. This CDR3 has 15 amino acids. The V and J ends lost 0 bases and 2 bases respectively, with 11 bases between them. Expressed TCRB transcripts were sequenced after all isolated RNA was converted to cDNA. Profiled with immunoSEQ multiplex PCR; TCRdb holds only in-frame clones, not every one. The top ten hold less than 0.7% of the sample, which has around 200,000 clones, around 13% seen once. Populations isolated by sorting all had purity greater than 95%. The sample comprised central memory CD4+ T cells from blood. The chain links TRBV5-1 to TRBJ1-1; no clear D gene. The receptor was derived from a young woman in good health. The CDR3 coding sequence is TGCGCCAGCAGCTTGGACCCCGGTGGTAACACTGAAGCTTTCTTT. Translated, it gives CASSLDPGGNTEAFF.